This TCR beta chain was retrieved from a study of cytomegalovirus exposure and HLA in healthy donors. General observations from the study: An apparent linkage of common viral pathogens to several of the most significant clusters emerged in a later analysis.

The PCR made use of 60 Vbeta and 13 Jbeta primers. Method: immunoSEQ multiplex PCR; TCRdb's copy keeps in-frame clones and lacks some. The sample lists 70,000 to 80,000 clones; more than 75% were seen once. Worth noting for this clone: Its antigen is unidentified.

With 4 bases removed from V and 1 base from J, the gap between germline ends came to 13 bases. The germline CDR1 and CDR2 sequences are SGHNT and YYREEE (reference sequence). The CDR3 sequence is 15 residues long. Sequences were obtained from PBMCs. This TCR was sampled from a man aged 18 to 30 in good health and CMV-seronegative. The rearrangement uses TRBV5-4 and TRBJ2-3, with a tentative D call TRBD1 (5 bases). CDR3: CASSGAVLGTDTQYF. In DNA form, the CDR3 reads TGTGCCAGCAGCGGGGCGGTCCTGGGCACAGATACGCAGTATTTT.